This T cell receptor beta chain came from a study of T cells in Graves' hyperthyroidism and ophthalmopathy. Broader study findings: In simple terms, a model built on 13 V-J features told ophthalmopathy apart from stable hyperthyroidism.

In its sample, this clonotype was seen many times. The antigen is unknown. RNA transcripts served as the template for amplifying TCR beta CDR3 regions. Carried out on the TCR CDR3, a first-round RT-PCR used the HTBI primer set. TCRdb reprocessed the multiplex PCR reads via MiXCR and lists one record per CDR3 protein. Among around 600,000 distinct CDR3 sequences listed, about 45% were seen once. Lactation, pregnancy, other autoimmune disease or uncontrolled infection excluded patients. Sequencing was done on a sample of peripheral blood or thyroid tissue (not recorded which). This sequence was found in an adult man with Graves' disease, either hyperthyroidism or ophthalmopathy (not recorded which).

The CDR3 is CSGPVAGGCEQYF. In DNA, the CDR3 is TGCAGTGGGCCCGTGGCAGGGGGTTGCGAGCAGTACTTC. The chain links TRBV29-1 to TRBJ2-7; 7 bases map to TRBD1. The germline V gene has CDR1 SQVTM and CDR2 ANQGSEA. The CDR3 has 13 amino acids.